The 29 T cell receptor beta chains reported below all come from one sample, sequenced in a study of CD8 T cells in Susac syndrome (dated by TCRdb to about 2019). The method was the immunoSEQ multiplex PCR assay. RNA was extracted with the RNeasy kit and 0.5 to 1 ug was reverse transcribed using random hexamers. Using fastp trimming at Q25 and MiXCR clonotype assembly, TCRdb reanalyzed the public sequencing data and kept in-frame beta chains. Rows are unified per CDR3 protein, each entry keeping the most common DNA and genes. The sample includes 100,000 to 150,000 distinct CDR3 sequences, with about 95% observed a single time. Together, the top ten hold around 0.12% of the sample. Source material: CD4+ T cells from PBMCs. The receptors come from a human donor in good health.

This chain joins TRBV2 and TRBJ2-1; unclear D gene. V dropped 4 bases and J dropped 6 bases, with 16 bases sitting between them. This CDR3 is built from 15 residues. Germline V gives CDR1 SNHLY, CDR2 FYNNEI. The DNA of the CDR3 is TGTGCCAGCAGTGTTCGACCCGCTCCCCCCAATGAGCAGTTCTTC. This codes for CASSVRPAPPNEQFF.

The J gene is TRBJ2-1, the V gene TRBV12-3 or TRBV12-4; no clear D. With 6 bases removed from V and 5 bases from J, the gap between germline ends came to 11 bases. The CDR3 runs to 13 residues. The CDR3 sequence is CASSPDTHNEQFF. CDR3 nucleotides: TGTGCCAGCAGCCCTGACACCCACAATGAGCAGTTCTTC.

This rearrangement joins TRBV6-2 or TRBV6-3 to TRBJ1-1; TRBD1 agrees at 7 bases. V lost 2 bases to trimming and J lost 5 bases; unmatched junction nucleotides: 8. This CDR3 spans 15 amino acids. Germline V lookup: CDR1 MNHEY, CDR2 SVGEGT. In nucleotides, the CDR3 is TGTGCCAGCAGTTACCCGACAGGGATCGAGACTGAAGCTTTCTTT. Its protein is CASSYPTGIETEAFF.

The rearrangement uses TRBV20-1 and TRBJ1-2; TRBD1 is a possible D gene (5 bases). Trimming pared 5 bases from V and 4 bases from J, leaving 14 bases between. This CDR3 region has 13 residues. In germline, CDR1 is DFQATT, CDR2 SNEGSKA (reference sequence). The DNA of the CDR3 is TGCAGTGCTTCGACCGGGACGCGCTATGGCTACACCTTC. Amino acids: CSASTGTRYGYTF.

This clonotype was seen only once. The chain joins TRBV2 to TRBJ2-1, with 16 bases lining up with TRBD2. This CDR3 region has 15 residues. J gave up 10 bases and V 4 bases, and 4 bases lay outside the gene matches. Germline CDR1 is SNHLY and CDR2 is FYNNEI. The CDR3 region has the DNA TGTGCCAGCAGTGTAGAGGGACTAGCGGGAGGGGAGCAGTTCTTC. Residues: CASSVEGLAGGEQFF. Drawing the rest from reference TRBV2 and TRBJ2-1, the complete variable domain is EPEVTQTPSHQVTQMGQEVILRCVPISNHLYFYWYRQILGQKVEFLVSFYNNEISEKSEIFDDQFSVERPDGSNFTLKIRSTKLEDSAMYFCASSVEGLAGGEQFFGPGTRLTVL.

The rearrangement joins TRBV5-4 to TRBJ2-1; 7 positions match TRBD2. The CDR3 totals 16 residues. CDR1 and CDR2 from the germline V gene are SGHNT and YYREEE (reference sequence). Trimming at V came to 2 bases and at J to 1 base, leaving 6 bases not matched to a gene. The CDR3 sequence: CASSFNAGESYNEQFF. In DNA form, the CDR3 reads TGTGCCAGCAGCTTCAACGCGGGAGAATCCTACAATGAGCAGTTCTTC.

The J gene is TRBJ1-1, the V gene TRBV30; TRBD1 matches 9 bases. Per the germline V gene, CDR1 is GTSNPN and CDR2 is SVGIG (reference sequence). With V trimmed by 4 bases and J by 4 bases, 7 bases remained unmatched. This CDR3 is built from 14 residues. Here the CDR3 reads CAWNIGQGFTEAFF. The CDR3 bases are TGTGCCTGGAATATCGGACAGGGGTTCACTGAAGCTTTCTTT.

In this sample, this clonotype turned up a few times. The chain is built from TRBV28 and TRBJ1-2, with D possibly matching TRBD1 (5 bases). Trimming cost V 3 bases and J 3 bases, with 5 bases left between them. This CDR3 is 12 amino acids long. The germline CDR1 and CDR2 sequences are MDHEN and SYDVKM. The CDR3 here is CASSLTDYGYTF. The CDR3, as DNA: TGTGCCAGCAGTTTGACAGACTATGGCTACACCTTC.

The V gene is TRBV12-3 or TRBV12-4, the J gene TRBJ2-4; no clear D. Between the trimmed V and J ends, which lost 3 bases and 6 bases, there was a span of 12 bases. The CDR3 has 14 residues. For the CDR3, the DNA is TGTGCCAGCAGTTTTAACCTTCGAGGAAACATTCAGTACTTC. This sequence encodes CASSFNLRGNIQYF.

This chain connects TRBV2 to TRBJ2-7; no definite D call. The V gene lost 3 bases and the J gene lost 3 bases, with 6 bases spanning the gap. The CDR3 sequence is 12 residues long. Germline CDR1 is SNHLY and CDR2 is FYNNEI. The CDR3 is CASSDKFYEQYF. As DNA, the CDR3 is TGTGCCAGCAGTGATAAGTTCTACGAGCAGTACTTC.

V usage is TRBV12-3 or TRBV12-4 and J usage is TRBJ2-1, with D possibly matching TRBD2 (6 bases). Deletions cut 3 bases from V and 0 bases from J, with 6 bases between. The CDR3 length is 14 residues. The chain's CDR3 is CASSFSGSYNEQFF. DNA for the CDR3: TGTGCCAGCAGTTTTAGCGGCTCCTACAATGAGCAGTTCTTC.

The chain couples TRBV7-9 to TRBJ2-2; D not certain. This CDR3 comprises 15 residues. Per germline, CDR1 SEHNR and CDR2 FQNEAQ (reference sequence). V was pared by 5 bases and J by 2 bases, with 12 bases between. This CDR3 reads CASSQELTNTGELFF. In DNA form, the CDR3 reads TGTGCCAGCAGCCAAGAACTCACTAACACCGGGGAGCTGTTTTTT.

The genes are TRBV27 and TRBJ2-7; TRBD1 matches at 12 bases. V gave up 6 bases and J gave up 7 bases; unmatched junction bases: 7. The CDR3 is 14 residues long. Germline V gene sequence: CDR1 MNHEY, CDR2 SMNVEV (reference sequence). CDR3 nucleotides: TGTGCCAGCAGATTCGGGACAGGGGGCCGGGAGCAGTACTTC. Its protein is CASRFGTGGREQYF.

V gene TRBV28 combines with J gene TRBJ2-5, with D unresolved. Between the trimmed V and J ends, which lost 4 bases and 0 bases, there was a span of 12 bases. The CDR3 length is 15 residues. The germline V gene encodes CDR1 MDHEN and CDR2 SYDVKM. CDR3 in DNA: TGTGCCAGCAGTTACTCGGGCCTTTACCAAGAGACCCAGTACTTC. Encoded protein: CASSYSGLYQETQYF.

This clonotype was detected only once. The chain uses TRBV4-2 and TRBJ1-1, with TRBD1 matching 8 bases. The ends lost 1 base at V and 2 bases at J; junction bases unmatched: 3. In germline, CDR1 is LGHNA, CDR2 YNFKEQ. The CDR3 totals 15 residues. This chain's CDR3 is CASSQADRGNTEAFF. CDR3 nucleotide sequence: TGTGCCAGCAGCCAAGCCGACAGGGGCAACACTGAAGCTTTCTTT.

This chain uses TRBV12-3 or TRBV12-4 with TRBJ2-7, with D hard to call. The V gene lost 3 bases and the J gene lost 3 bases, with 12 bases spanning the gap. This CDR3 has 14 residues. This chain's CDR3 is CASSFDQASYEQYF. The CDR3 DNA reads as TGTGCCAGCAGTTTTGACCAGGCCAGCTACGAGCAGTACTTC.

V and J are TRBV19 and TRBJ2-1, with D tentatively TRBD1 (5 bases). This CDR3 contains 14 residues. V was clipped by 1 base and J by 7 bases, with 11 bases between them. Germline V gene sequence: CDR1 LNHDA, CDR2 SQIVND (reference sequence). CDR3 in DNA: TGTGCCAGTAGTATAGCTTTGGGGCGGAATGAGCAGTTCTTC. Protein: CASSIALGRNEQFF.

In this sample, this clonotype turned up a few times. This CDR3 reads CASSIQGVNRYEQYF. The CDR3 DNA reads as TGTGCCAGTAGTATACAGGGCGTAAATCGCTACGAGCAGTACTTC. This chain connects TRBV19 to TRBJ2-7, with D possibly TRBD1 on 5 matching bases. The CDR3 spans 15 residues. The V and J ends lost 2 bases and 3 bases respectively, with 14 bases between them. Germline lookup yields CDR1 LNHDA and CDR2 SQIVND (reference sequence).

The chain recombines TRBV25-1 with TRBJ2-4, with 8 bases fitting TRBD1. Trimming cost V 6 bases and J 6 bases; bases outside gene matches: 10. This CDR3 comprises 15 residues. Germline CDR1 is MGHDK and CDR2 is SYGVNS. The DNA of the CDR3 is TGTGCCAGCAGGCCCAGGACAGGGACAAGAAACATTCAGTACTTC. Residues: CASRPRTGTRNIQYF.

This chain connects TRBV2 to TRBJ1-1, with TRBD1 identical over 12 bases. V lost 10 bases, J lost 5 bases, and 5 bases stayed unmatched. This CDR3 has 13 amino acids. CDR1 and CDR2 (germline): SNHLY, FYNNEI. The CDR3 here is CATGTGGWTEAFF. CDR3 nucleotide sequence: TGTGCCACGGGGACAGGGGGCTGGACTGAAGCTTTCTTT.

The V and J genes are TRBV6-5 and TRBJ2-5; the D gene is possibly TRBD2 (5 bases). CDR3 length: 18 residues. V lost 2 bases and J 3 bases, leaving 22 bases between the germline ends. Looked up from germline, CDR1 is MNHEY and CDR2 is SVGAGI. The CDR3 nucleotides read TGTGCCAGCAGTTACCCGTCGAGCGGTCCGGGAATAAAAGAGACCCAGTACTTC. This gives the protein CASSYPSSGPGIKETQYF.

The V and J genes are TRBV15 and TRBJ2-1; the match to TRBD2 covers 13 bases. V gave up 5 bases and J gave up 2 bases; unmatched junction bases: 6. The V gene's germline CDR1 is LNHNV and CDR2 YYDKDF (reference sequence). The CDR3 contains 17 residues. The CDR3 DNA sequence: TGTGCCACCAGCTTCCAGGGACTAGCGGGACCCTACAATGAGCAGTTCTTC. Amino acid sequence: CATSFQGLAGPYNEQFF. Based on the CDR3 plus reference TRBV15 and TRBJ2-1, the full variable domain is DAMVIQNPRYQVTQFGKPVTLSCSQTLNHNVMYWYQQKSSQAPKLLFHYYDKDFNNEADTPDNFQSRRPNTSFCFLDIRSPGLGDTAMYLCATSFQGLAGPYNEQFFGPGTRLTVL.

This rearrangement joins TRBV29-1 to TRBJ1-2; the D gene is possibly TRBD1 (5 bases). The CDR3 consists of 14 residues. Trimming left V 3 bases short and J 6 bases short, with 17 bases between. Germline V gene lookup returns CDR1 SQVTM and CDR2 ANQGSEA. The CDR3 sequence is CSVESSGKGNGYTF. The CDR3 DNA is TGCAGCGTTGAGTCTTCGGGGAAGGGGAATGGCTACACCTTC. Combining the CDR3 with reference TRBV29-1 and TRBJ1-2 gives the whole variable domain SAVISQKPSRDICQRGTSLTIQCQVDSQVTMMFWYRQQPGQSLTLIATANQGSEATYESGFVIDKFPISRPNLTFSTLTVSNMSPEDSSIYLCSVESSGKGNGYTFGSGTRLTVV.

The chain recombines TRBV6-5 with TRBJ2-2, with D hard to call. Trimming shortened V by 7 bases and J by 4 bases, and 16 bases separated the two germline ends. From germline, CDR1 is MNHEY and CDR2 SVGAGI. The CDR3 consists of 15 residues. The DNA of the CDR3 is TGTGCCAGCACCCCGGACGGGCCCCGCACCGGGGAGCTGTTTTTT. Its translation is CASTPDGPRTGELFF.

The chain is built from TRBV19 and TRBJ1-2; D possibly corresponds to TRBD1 (5 bases). Trimming took 8 bases from V and 4 from J, leaving 14 bases between them. The CDR3 extends over 13 amino acids. CDR1 and CDR2 (germline): LNHDA, SQIVND (reference sequence). CDR3 coding DNA: TGTGCCAGTGCGCTTCGACAGCTCTATGGCTACACCTTC. Its protein product is CASALRQLYGYTF.

The CDR3: CASSLSGQRNIQYF. CDR3 sequence (DNA): TGTGCCAGCAGTTTATCAGGGCAGAGAAACATTCAGTACTTC. The chain is built from TRBV27 and TRBJ2-4; no firm D call. This CDR3 spans 14 amino acids. CDR1 MNHEY and CDR2 SMNVEV come from the germline V gene (reference sequence). V was shortened by 0 bases and J by 6 bases, with 9 bases between the two germline ends.

The V call is TRBV20-1, the J call TRBJ2-7; TRBD1 aligns across 7 bases. Per the germline V gene, CDR1 is DFQATT and CDR2 is SNEGSKA (reference sequence). Losses at the gene ends were 0 bases for V and 3 bases for J; bases not matched to a gene: 8. This CDR3 is built from 15 residues. CDR3 DNA: TGCAGTGCTAGAGATCCTAGGGCAGGGGGCTACGAGCAGTACTTC. It specifies CSARDPRAGGYEQYF.

V usage is TRBV3-1 and J usage is TRBJ2-1; possibly TRBD1 or TRBD2 for D (7 bases each). V was trimmed by 4 bases and J by 6 bases, leaving 16 bases between them. The CDR3 is 15 residues long. Germline V CDR1 and CDR2: LGHDT, YNNKEL (reference sequence). This chain's CDR3 is CASSPGGGQGNEQFF. The CDR3 DNA is TGTGCCAGCAGCCCAGGGGGAGGGCAGGGCAATGAGCAGTTCTTC.

The gene calls are TRBV3-1 and TRBJ2-7, with a weak D call TRBD2 (6 bases). The CDR3 is 15 amino acids. The germline V gene has CDR1 LGHDT and CDR2 YNNKEL (reference sequence). The V end lost 7 bases, the J end lost 0 bases, and 16 bases lay between the germline ends. The CDR3 reads CASTLRGRNSYEQYF. CDR3 sequence (DNA): TGTGCCAGCACCCTCCGGGGGAGGAACTCCTACGAGCAGTACTTC.